The clone carrying this TCR beta chain has a single count. As yet, its antigen is unknown. The record originates from a study of human T cells and chemical hapten exposure. CDR1 and CDR2 (germline): SGHTA, FQGNSA. J gave up 3 bases and V 1 base, and 3 bases lay outside the gene matches. The CDR3 covers 15 residues. The time point denotes: patch test 3, about 24 weeks after DPC sensitization. The treatment denotes: therapeutic diphenylcyclopropenone sensitization with weekly scalp DPC. Blood was collected ahead of every patch test applied. Study observations and caveats: Against controls, expanded TCRs gave rise to significantly more large CDR3 similarity clusters.

The library tagged each cDNA molecule with unique molecular identifiers. Each CDR3 protein gets one entry after TCRdb re-called the RACE reads with MiXCR. The sample yields about 190,000 distinct CDR3 sequences, under 25% seen once. The starting material was whole blood, obtained in connection with sensitization to the hapten diphenylcyclopropenone (DPC). This TCR came from a woman aged 35 to 49 with alopecia areata. Some clones in this sample may be carry-over from other donors' samples. This chain links TRBV7-2 with TRBJ2-7; 10 bases are shared with TRBD2. The CDR3 bases are TGTGCCAGCAGCTTAGTCCAGCGGGAGGGCTACGAGCAGTACTTC. Encoded protein: CASSLVQREGYEQYF.